These T cell receptor beta chains were read from a single sample in a study of blood T cell repertoires in COVID-19. Assay used: immunoSEQ multiplex PCR; TCRdb lists only in-frame clones, some missing. The data show roughly 250,000 clones, approximately 90% seen once. Sequencing input: peripheral blood. These receptors were collected from a woman between 40 and 55 years old who had recovered from COVID-19. CDR3s include the opening cysteine and the closing phenylalanine or tryptophan. A D gene is named only where the DNA matches it firmly. Size is omitted from some rows. Given values are once, few, many or a class for expanded clones.

>.|17|.|TRBJ1-4|TRBV18
TGTGCCAGCTCACCGAACAGTCCGTGGGGGGCTAATGAAAAACTGTTTTTT
CASSPNSPWGANEKLFF
>.|13|.|TRBJ1-2|TRBV5-8
TGTGCCAGCAGCTTGGTGCAGGGCTATGGCTACACCTTC
CASSLVQGYGYTF
>.|15|.|TRBJ2-7|TRBV9
TGTGCCAGCAGCGTGAACGAGGACTTTCTCTACGAGCAGTACTTC
CASSVNEDFLYEQYF
>.|14|.|TRBJ1-1|TRBV3-1/TRBV3-2
TGTGCCAGCAGCCACGGGGGGTTGGATACTGAAGCTTTCTTT
CASSHGGLDTEAFF
>TRBD1|14|.|TRBJ2-7|TRBV5-5
TGTGCCAGCAGCTTGCGACAGGGAGCCTACGAGCAGTACTTC
CASSLRQGAYEQYF
>TRBD1|14|.|TRBJ1-2|TRBV29-1
TGCAGCGTTGGGGAGGGACAGGAGGACTATGGCTACACCTTC
CSVGEGQEDYGYTF
>TRBD2|13|.|TRBJ2-7|TRBV5-4
TGTGCCAGCAGCTTGGCCGGGGGGGACGAGCAGTACTTC
CASSLAGGDEQYF
>.|14|.|TRBJ1-5|TRBV27
TGTGCCAGCAGCCGCGGACGGGCGGGTCAGCCCCAGCATTTT
CASSRGRAGQPQHF
>.|15|.|TRBJ2-7|TRBV10-3
TGTGCCATCAGTGAGAACCCTCTGACAGCCTACGAGCAGTACTTC
CAISENPLTAYEQYF
>.|14|.|TRBJ2-2|TRBV14
TGTGCCAGCAGCCCTAACGTTGGCACCGGGGAGCTGTTTTTT
CASSPNVGTGELFF
>TRBD2|15|.|TRBJ2-7|TRBV7-2
TGTGCCAGCAGCTTAGGAGCGGGAGGATCCTACGAGCAGTACTTC
CASSLGAGGSYEQYF
>.|14|.|TRBJ1-6|TRBV7-3
TGTGCCAGCAGCTTGGACAACTATAATTCACCCCTCCACTTT
CASSLDNYNSPLHF
>TRBD1|13|.|TRBJ2-1|TRBV2
TGTGCCAGCAGCCGGGACAGGGGCGATGAGCAGTTCTTC
CASSRDRGDEQFF
>.|14|.|TRBJ2-2|TRBV5-4
TGTGCCAGCAGCTTGGAGGGGGGGACCGGGGAGCTGTTTTTT
CASSLEGGTGELFF
>TRBD2|16|.|TRBJ2-5|TRBV19
TGTGCCAGTTCTAAGCCGGGACTAGCTGGGGGAGAGACCCAGTACTTC
CASSKPGLAGGETQYF
>.|12|.|TRBJ2-1|TRBV2
TGTGCCAGCAGTGAACTGAGGAATGAGCAGTTCTTC
CASSELRNEQFF
>TRBD2|13|.|TRBJ2-1|TRBV18
TGTGCCAGCTCCCGAAGGGGAGGGGTTGAGCAGTTCTTC
CASSRRGGVEQFF
>.|13|.|TRBJ1-2|TRBV28
TGTGCCAGCATTCCAGACGGCGGGTATGGCTACACCTTC
CASIPDGGYGYTF
>TRBD1|16|.|TRBJ2-5|TRBV2
TGTGCCAGCAGTGGGGGACAGGGTCGCAGGCAAGAGACCCAGTACTTC
CASSGGQGRRQETQYF
>TRBD2|16|.|TRBJ2-7|TRBV4-3
TGCGCCAGCAGCCAGGCGGAGACTAGCGGGAGAGGTGAGCAGTACTTC
CASSQAETSGRGEQYF
>TRBD2|15|.|TRBJ2-1|TRBV7-2
TGTGCCAGCAGTTGGGGTCGGGAGGCCTACAATGAGCAGTTCTTC
CASSWGREAYNEQFF
>.|18|.|TRBJ2-3|TRBV9
TGTGCCAGCAGCGTAGCTCCGGACTGGACGAGGGGCACAGATACGCAGTATTTT
CASSVAPDWTRGTDTQYF
>.|15|.|TRBJ2-3|TRBV11-3
TGTGCCAGCAGCTTAGATTCCGGGAGCACAGATACGCAGTATTTT
CASSLDSGSTDTQYF
>TRBD1|14|.|TRBJ2-5|TRBV7-2
TGTGCCAGCAGCTTGCAGGGGGTGAGGGAGACCCAGTACTTC
CASSLQGVRETQYF
>.|13|once|TRBJ2-7|TRBV12-3/TRBV12-4
TGTGCCAGCAGCACAGCCGGAATCTACGAGCAGTACTTC
CASSTAGIYEQYF